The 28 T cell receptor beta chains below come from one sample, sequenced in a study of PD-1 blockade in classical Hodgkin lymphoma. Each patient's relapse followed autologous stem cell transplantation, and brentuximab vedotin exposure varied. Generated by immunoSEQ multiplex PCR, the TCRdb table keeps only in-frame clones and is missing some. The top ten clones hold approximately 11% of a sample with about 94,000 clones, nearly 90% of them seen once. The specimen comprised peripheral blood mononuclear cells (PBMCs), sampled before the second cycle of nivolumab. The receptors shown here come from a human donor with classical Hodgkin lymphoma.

DNA of the CDR3: TGTGCCAGCAGCCGAGACGAGACACGTTCCTACGAGCAGTACTTC. Amino acids: CASSRDETRSYEQYF. This chain connects TRBV4-2 to TRBJ2-7; D remains unclear. The CDR3 loop spans 15 amino acids. Germline loops: CDR1 LGHNA, CDR2 YNFKEQ. V lost 4 bases and J lost 1, with 14 bases in between.

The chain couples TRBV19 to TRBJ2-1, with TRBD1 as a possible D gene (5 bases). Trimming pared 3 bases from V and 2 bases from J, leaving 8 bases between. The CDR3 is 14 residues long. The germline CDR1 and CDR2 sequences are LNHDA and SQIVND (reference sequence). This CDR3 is CASSMGLPYNEQFF. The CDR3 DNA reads TGTGCCAGTAGTATGGGGCTACCCTACAATGAGCAGTTCTTC.

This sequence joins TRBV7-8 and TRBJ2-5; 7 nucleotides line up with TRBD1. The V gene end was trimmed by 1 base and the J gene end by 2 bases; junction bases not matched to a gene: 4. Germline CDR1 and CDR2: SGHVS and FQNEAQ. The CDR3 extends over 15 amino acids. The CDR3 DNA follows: TGTGCCAGCAGCTTAGGTCCCAGGGGGCAAGAGACCCAGTACTTC. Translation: CASSLGPRGQETQYF.

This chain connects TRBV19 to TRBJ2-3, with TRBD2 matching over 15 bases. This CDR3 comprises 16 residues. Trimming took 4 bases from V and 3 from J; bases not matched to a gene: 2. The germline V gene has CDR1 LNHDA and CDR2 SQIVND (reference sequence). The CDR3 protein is CASSTGTSGRTDTQYF. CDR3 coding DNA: TGTGCCAGTAGTACGGGGACTAGCGGGAGGACAGATACGCAGTATTTT.

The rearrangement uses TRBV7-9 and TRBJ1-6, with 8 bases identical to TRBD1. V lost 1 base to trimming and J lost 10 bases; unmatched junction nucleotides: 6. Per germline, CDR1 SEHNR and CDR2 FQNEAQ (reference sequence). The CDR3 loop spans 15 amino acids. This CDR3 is CASSLGRTGTSPLHF. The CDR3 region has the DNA TGTGCCAGCAGCTTAGGGAGGACAGGGACCTCACCCCTCCACTTT.

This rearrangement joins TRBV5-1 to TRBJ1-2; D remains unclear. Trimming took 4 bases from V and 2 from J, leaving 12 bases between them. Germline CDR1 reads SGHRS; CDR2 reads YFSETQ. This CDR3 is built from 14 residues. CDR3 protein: CASSPGPTNYGYTF. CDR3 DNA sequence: TGCGCCAGCAGCCCCGGGCCAACCAACTATGGCTACACCTTC.

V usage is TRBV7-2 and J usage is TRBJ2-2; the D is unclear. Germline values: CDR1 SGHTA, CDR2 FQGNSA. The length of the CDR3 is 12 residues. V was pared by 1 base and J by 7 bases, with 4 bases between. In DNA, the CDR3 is TGTGCCAGCAGCTTAGATTTCGGGGAGCTGTTTTTT. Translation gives CASSLDFGELFF.

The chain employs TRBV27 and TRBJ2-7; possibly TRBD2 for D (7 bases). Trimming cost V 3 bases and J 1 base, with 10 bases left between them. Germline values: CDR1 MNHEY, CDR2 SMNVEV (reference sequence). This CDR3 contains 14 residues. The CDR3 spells CASSFGGLSYEQYF. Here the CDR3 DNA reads TGTGCCAGCAGTTTCGGGGGGCTTTCCTACGAGCAGTACTTC.

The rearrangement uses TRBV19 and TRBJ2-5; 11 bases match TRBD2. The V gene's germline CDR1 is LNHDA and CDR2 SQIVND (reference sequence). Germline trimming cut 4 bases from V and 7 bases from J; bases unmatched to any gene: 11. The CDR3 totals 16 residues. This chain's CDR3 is CASSNSGTSGRGTQYF. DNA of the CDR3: TGTGCCAGTAGTAACTCCGGGACTAGCGGCCGGGGGACCCAGTACTTC.

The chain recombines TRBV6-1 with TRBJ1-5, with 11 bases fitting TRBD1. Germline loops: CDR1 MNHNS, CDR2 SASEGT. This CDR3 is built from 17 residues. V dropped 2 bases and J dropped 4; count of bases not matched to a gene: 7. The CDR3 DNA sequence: TGTGCCAGCAGTGAACTGCCCGGGACAGGGGGGAATCAGCCCCAGCATTTT. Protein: CASSELPGTGGNQPQHF.

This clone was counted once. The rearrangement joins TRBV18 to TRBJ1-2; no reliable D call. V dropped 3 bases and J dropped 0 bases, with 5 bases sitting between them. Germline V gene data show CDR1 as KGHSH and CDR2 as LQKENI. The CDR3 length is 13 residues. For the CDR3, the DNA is TGTGCCAGCTCACCGGAGGCTAACTATGGCTACACCTTC. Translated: CASSPEANYGYTF.

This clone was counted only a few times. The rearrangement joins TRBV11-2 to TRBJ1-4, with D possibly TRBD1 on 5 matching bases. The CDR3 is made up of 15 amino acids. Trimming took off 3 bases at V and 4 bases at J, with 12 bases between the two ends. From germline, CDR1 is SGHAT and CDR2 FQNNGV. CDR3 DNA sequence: TGTGCCAGCAGCTTCACAGGCGGGGGTAATGAAAAACTGTTTTTT. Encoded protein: CASSFTGGGNEKLFF.

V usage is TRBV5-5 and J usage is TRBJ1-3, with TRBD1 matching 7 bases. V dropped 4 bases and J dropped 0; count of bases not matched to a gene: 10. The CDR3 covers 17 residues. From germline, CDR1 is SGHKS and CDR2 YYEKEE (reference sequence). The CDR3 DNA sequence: TGTGCCAGCAGCCCGGGACAGAAGCTATTCTCTGGAAACACCATATATTTT. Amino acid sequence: CASSPGQKLFSGNTIYF.

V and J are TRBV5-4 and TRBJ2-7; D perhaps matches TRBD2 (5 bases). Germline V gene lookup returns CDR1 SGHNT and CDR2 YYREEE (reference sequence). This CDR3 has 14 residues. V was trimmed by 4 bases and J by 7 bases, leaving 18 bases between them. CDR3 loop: CASSPGLPRGEQYF. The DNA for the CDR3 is TGTGCCAGCAGCCCCGGACTCCCTCGAGGGGAGCAGTACTTC. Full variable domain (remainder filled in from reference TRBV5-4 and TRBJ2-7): ETGVTQSPTHLIKTRGQQVTLRCSSQSGHNTVSWYQQALGQGPQFIFQYYREEENGRGNFPPRFSGLQFPNYSSELNVNALELDDSALYLCASSPGLPRGEQYFGPGTRLTVT.

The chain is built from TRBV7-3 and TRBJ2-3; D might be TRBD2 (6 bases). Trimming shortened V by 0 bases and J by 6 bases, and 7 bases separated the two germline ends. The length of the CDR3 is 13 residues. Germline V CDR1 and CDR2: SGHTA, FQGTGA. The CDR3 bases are TGTGCCAGCAGCTTAACTCGGGGGGATACGCAGTATTTT. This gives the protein CASSLTRGDTQYF.

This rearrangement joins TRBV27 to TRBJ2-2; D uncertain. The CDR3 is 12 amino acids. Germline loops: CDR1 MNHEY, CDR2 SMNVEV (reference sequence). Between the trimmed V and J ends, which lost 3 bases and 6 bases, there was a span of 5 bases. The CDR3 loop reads CASSFSSGELFF. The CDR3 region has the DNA TGTGCCAGCAGTTTCTCCTCCGGGGAGCTGTTTTTT.

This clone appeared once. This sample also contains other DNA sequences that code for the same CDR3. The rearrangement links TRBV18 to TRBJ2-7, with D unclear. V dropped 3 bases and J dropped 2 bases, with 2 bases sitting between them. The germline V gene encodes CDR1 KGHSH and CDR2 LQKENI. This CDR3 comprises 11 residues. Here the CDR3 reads CASSPAYEQYF. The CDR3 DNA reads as TGTGCCAGCTCACCCGCCTACGAGCAGTACTTC.

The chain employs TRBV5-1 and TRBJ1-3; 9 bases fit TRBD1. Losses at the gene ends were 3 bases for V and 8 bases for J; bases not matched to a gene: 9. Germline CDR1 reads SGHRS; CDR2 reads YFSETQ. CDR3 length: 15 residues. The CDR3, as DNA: TGCGCCAGCAGCTCGTCAGGGAACAGGGGGCACACCATATATTTT. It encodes CASSSSGNRGHTIYF.

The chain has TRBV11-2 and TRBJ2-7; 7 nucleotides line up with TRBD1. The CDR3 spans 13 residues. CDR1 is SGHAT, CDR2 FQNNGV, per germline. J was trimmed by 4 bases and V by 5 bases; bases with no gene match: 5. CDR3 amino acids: CASSPSGGYEQYF. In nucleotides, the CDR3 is TGTGCCAGCAGCCCTTCAGGGGGTTACGAGCAGTACTTC.

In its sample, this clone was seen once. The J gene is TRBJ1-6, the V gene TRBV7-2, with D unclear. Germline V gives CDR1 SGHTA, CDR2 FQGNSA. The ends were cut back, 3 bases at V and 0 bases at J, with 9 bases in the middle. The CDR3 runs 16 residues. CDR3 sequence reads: CASSFVPSSYNSPLHF. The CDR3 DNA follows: TGTGCCAGCAGCTTCGTTCCCAGCTCCTATAATTCACCCCTCCACTTT.

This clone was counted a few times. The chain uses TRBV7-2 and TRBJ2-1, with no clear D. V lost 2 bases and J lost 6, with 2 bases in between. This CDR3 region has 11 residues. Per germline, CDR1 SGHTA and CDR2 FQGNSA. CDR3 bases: TGTGCCAGCAGCTTAAGCAATGAGCAGTTCTTC. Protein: CASSLSNEQFF. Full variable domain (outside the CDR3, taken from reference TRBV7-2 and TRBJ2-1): GAGVSQSPSNKVTEKGKDVELRCDPISGHTALYWYRQSLGQGLEFLIYFQGNSAPDKSGLPSDRFSAERTGGSVSTLTIQRTQQEDSAVYLCASSLSNEQFFGPGTRLTVL.

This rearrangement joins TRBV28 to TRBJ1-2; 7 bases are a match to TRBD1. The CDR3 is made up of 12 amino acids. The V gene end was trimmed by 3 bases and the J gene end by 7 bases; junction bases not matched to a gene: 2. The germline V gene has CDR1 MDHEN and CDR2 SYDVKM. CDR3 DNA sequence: TGTGCCAGCAGTTTGACAGGGTTTGGCTACACCTTC. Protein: CASSLTGFGYTF.

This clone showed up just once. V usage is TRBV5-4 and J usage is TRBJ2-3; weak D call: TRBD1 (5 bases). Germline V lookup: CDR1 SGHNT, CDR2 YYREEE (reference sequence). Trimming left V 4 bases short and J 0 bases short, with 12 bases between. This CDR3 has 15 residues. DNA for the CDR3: TGTGCCAGCAGCCCTGACAGATCTAGCACAGATACGCAGTATTTT. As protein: CASSPDRSSTDTQYF.

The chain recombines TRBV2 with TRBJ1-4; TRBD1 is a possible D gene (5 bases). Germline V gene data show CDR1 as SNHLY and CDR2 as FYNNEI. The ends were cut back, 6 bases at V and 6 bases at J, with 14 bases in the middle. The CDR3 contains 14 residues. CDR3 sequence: CASRLRQKDEKLFF. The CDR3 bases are TGTGCCAGCAGGCTGCGACAGAAAGATGAAAAACTGTTTTTT.

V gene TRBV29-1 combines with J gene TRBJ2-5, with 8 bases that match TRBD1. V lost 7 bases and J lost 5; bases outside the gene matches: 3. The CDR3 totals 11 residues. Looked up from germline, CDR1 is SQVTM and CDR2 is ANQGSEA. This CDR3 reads CSGTGGETQYF. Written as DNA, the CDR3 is TGCAGCGGTACAGGGGGGGAGACCCAGTACTTC.

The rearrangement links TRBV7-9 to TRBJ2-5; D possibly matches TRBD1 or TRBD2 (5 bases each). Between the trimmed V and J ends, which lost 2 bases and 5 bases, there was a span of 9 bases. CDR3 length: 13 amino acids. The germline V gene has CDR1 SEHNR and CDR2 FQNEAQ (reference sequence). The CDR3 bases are TGTGCCAGCAGCTTACCTTGGGGGGAGACCCAGTACTTC. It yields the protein CASSLPWGETQYF.

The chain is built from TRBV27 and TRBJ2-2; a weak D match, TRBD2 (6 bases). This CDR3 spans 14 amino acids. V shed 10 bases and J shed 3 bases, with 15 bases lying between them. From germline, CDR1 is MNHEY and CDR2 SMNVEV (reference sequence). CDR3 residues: CATGRGGDTGELFF. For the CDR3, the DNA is TGTGCCACCGGCCGGGGAGGAGACACCGGGGAGCTGTTTTTT.

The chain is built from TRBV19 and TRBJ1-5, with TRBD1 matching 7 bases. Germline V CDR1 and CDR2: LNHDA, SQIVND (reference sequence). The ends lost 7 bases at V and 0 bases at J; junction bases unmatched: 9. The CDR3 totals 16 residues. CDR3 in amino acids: CASTTDRPYSNQPQHF. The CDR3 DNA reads TGTGCCAGTACCACGGACAGGCCCTATAGCAATCAGCCCCAGCATTTT.